This T cell receptor (beta chain) was profiled in a study of T cell responses to AZD1222 COVID-19 vaccine (dated by TCRdb to the early 2020s). Turning to the overall study: TCR sequencing covered over 230 trial participants: 200 to 210 given two doses of AZD1222 and about 26 given two doses of MenACWY control vaccine. Trial participants were enrolled by age into subgroups of 18-55, 56-69 and 70-plus years, and about 150, 27 and 61 TCR-sequenced participants, respectively, were included in these subgroups.

A distance of 9 bases separates the germline ends of V and J, which lose 6 bases and 4 bases respectively. The CDR1 and CDR2 encoded by the germline V gene (reference sequence) are LGHDT and YNNKEL. From the cysteine through the phenylalanine, the CDR3 covers 12 amino acids. Only the CDR3 part of the read is kept: 36 bases, read in frame from the first base. The CDR3 regions of human TCRbeta chains were analyzed by immunosequencing. Processing in the source paper ran as follows. TCRs in the repertoires were compared against a reference library of SARS-CoV-2-specific TCRs that had been generated with the MIRA antigen-specificity platform. Breadth was defined as the fraction of unique TCRs that were SARS-CoV-2-associated. Depth was defined as the fraction of total T cells that were SARS-CoV-2-associated. Using the MIRA data, each spike-specific TCR was mapped to the spike region that the TCR reacts to and placed in a CD4 or CD8 class. Log10-transformed breadth and depth values were compared by one-way ANOVA with Sidak's multiple comparisons tests. The table comes from immuneACCESS by way of TCRdb, which keeps in-frame sequences with V and J called. Part of the clones is missing from these tables; in studies checked, under half for an unresolved V gene and the rest for unknown reasons. V, J and clone size are taken as reported in that table, and D and trimming were inferred from the DNA itself. Across this sample there are approximately 220,000 clones, with more than 85% seen only once. Jointly, the top ten make up around 1% of the sample.

Sample time point, as interpreted from the label and publication: baseline before first vaccination. In the paper's terms, the treatment or condition label means: meningococcal conjugate vaccine given as trial control. The vaccinee samples were drawn from two UK trials, COV001 and COV002, one of which was a single-blind randomized controlled phase 2/3 trial testing AZD1222 (ChAdOx1 nCoV-19) in healthy adults. For TCRbeta chain sequencing, PBMC samples from trial participants were taken at day 0 and at day 28 after the second dose. Broad study findings and their caveats: The 56-69-year group was small, and its depth increase did not reach significance, likely because of low power. No day 14 peak-response samples were available, so repertoires were characterized only after the peak T cell response. Only a handful of AZD1222 recipients were SARS-CoV-2 seropositive at baseline, limiting conclusions about previously exposed vaccinees. After two AZD1222 doses, both the breadth and the depth of spike-specific TCRs were significantly higher than at day 0 and than in MenACWY recipients. Reportedly, almost half of the unique spike-specific TCRs recognized epitopes lying outside the regions that are mutated in the B.1.351 and B.1.1.7 variants. The vaccine-associated CD4 TCRs covered the entire spike protein, and the dominant responses fell in regions 160-218 and 743-854. Participants were mostly white British and included more females than males, and it was suggested by the authors that clonal diversity may have been underestimated.

As regards this clone: Its antigen is not yet known. No qualities accompany the bases; no much larger clone lies one base away.

This TCR was sampled from an adult in good health. This specimen consisted of peripheral blood, obtained on day 0 of MenACWY control vaccination. The rearranged chain carries TRBV3-1 (or the pseudogene TRBV3-2) and TRBJ1-1, with TRBD1 perhaps the D gene, on 6 matching bases. At the DNA level, the sequence is TGTGCCAGCAGAGGGGGGCCCACTGAAGCTTTCTTT. This encodes CASRGGPTEAFF.